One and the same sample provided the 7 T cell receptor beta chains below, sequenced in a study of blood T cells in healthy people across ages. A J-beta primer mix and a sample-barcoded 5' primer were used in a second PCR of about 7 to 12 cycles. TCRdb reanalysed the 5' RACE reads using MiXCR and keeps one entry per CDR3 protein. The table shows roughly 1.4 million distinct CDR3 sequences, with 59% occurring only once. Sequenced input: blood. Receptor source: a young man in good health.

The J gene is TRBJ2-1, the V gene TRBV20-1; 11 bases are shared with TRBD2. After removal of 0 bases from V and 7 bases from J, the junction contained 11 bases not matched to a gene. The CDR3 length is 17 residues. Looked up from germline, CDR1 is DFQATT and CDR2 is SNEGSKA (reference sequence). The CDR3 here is CSARDFLLAGGWNEQFF. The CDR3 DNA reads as TGCAGTGCTAGAGACTTCCTTCTAGCGGGGGGCTGGAATGAGCAGTTCTTC.

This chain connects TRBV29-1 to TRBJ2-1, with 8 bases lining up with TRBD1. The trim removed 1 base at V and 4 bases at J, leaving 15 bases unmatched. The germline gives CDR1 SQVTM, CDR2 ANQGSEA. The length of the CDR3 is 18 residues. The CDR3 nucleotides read TGCAGCGTTGAAGGGTCGTTTCTCGGACAGGGCGTTTACAATGAGCAGTTCTTC. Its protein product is CSVEGSFLGQGVYNEQFF.

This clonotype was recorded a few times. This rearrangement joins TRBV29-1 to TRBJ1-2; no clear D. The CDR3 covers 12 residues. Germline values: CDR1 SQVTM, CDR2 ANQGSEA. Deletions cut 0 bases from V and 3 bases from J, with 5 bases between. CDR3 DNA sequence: TGCAGCGTTGAAGATCAAGACTATGGCTACACCTTC. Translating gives CSVEDQDYGYTF.

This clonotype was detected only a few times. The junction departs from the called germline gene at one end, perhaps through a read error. The CDR3 DNA sequence: TGTGCCAGTAGTTACGCGGACGTTCCATCCTACGAGCAGTACTTC. It specifies CASSYADVPSYEQYF. V gene TRBV6-5 combines with J gene TRBJ2-7; D remains unclear. The CDR3 sequence is 15 residues long. Per the germline V gene, CDR1 is MNHEY and CDR2 is SVGAGI.

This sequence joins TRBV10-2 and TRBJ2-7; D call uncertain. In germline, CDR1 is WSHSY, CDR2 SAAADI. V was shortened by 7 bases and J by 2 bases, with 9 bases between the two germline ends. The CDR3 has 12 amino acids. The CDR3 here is CASIAATYEQYF. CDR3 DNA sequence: TGCGCCAGCATAGCAGCCACCTACGAGCAGTACTTC.

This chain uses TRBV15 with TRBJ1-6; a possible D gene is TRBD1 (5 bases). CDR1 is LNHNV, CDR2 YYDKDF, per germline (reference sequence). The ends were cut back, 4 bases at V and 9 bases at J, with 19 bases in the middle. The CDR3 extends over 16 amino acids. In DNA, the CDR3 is TGTGCCACCAGCAAAGCCGACAGCAACTTGGTTTCACCCCTCCACTTT. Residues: CATSKADSNLVSPLHF.

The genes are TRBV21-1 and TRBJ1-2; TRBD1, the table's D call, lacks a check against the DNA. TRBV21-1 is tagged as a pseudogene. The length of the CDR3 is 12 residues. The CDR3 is CASRNRGAGYTF. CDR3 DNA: TGTGCCAGCAGGAACAGGGGGGCTGGCTACACCTTC.